This is a list of T cell receptor beta chains from one sample in a study of response to subunit inactivated influenza vaccine. TCRdb reanalysed the RT-PCR reads using MiXCR and keeps one entry per CDR3 protein. Among around 530,000 distinct CDR3 sequences, approximately 15% were seen once, and the ten largest hold approximately 3%. This material consisted of CD4+ T cells sorted from PBMCs, taken around 25 months after vaccination. All receptors come from a man aged 45-69 years who received an inactivated influenza vaccine. The CDR3 runs from the conserved cysteine through the conserved F or W. A D gene is named only where the DNA matches it firmly. Clone sizes are given selectively: once, few, many, or a class where the clone is expanded.

abundance	j_gene	d_gene	v_gene	CDR3nt	CDR3aa
once	TRBJ2-3	NA	TRBV18	TGTGCCAGCTCGACCCGTAAGGGGTCAGTCACAGATACGCAGTATTTT	CASSTRKGSVTDTQYF
many	TRBJ2-3	TRBD2	TRBV5-1	TGCGCCAGCAGCTTGCCGGCGGGAGGCACAGATACGCAGTATTTT	CASSLPAGGTDTQYF
many	TRBJ2-1	TRBD2	TRBV11-2	TGTGCCAGCAGCTTAACTAGCGGGGGTAATGAGCAGTTCTTC	CASSLTSGGNEQFF
NA	TRBJ2-7	TRBD2	TRBV4-3	TGCGCCAGCAGCCAAGATTCAAGCGGGGGTGTTTCGAGTGAGCAGTACTTC	CASSQDSSGGVSSEQYF
NA	TRBJ1-4	NA	TRBV9	TGTGCCAGCAGCCTACAGGGAGGTGATGAAAAACTGTTTTTT	CASSLQGGDEKLFF
NA	TRBJ2-3	NA	TRBV4-2	TGTGCCAGCAGCCAAGGAGGGTGGAGCGGCACAGATACGCAGTATTTT	CASSQGGWSGTDTQYF
many	TRBJ2-5	TRBD2	TRBV5-1	TGCGCCAGCAGCGGCGGGGGGGCCCAAGAGACCCAGTACTTC	CASSGGGAQETQYF
NA	TRBJ2-4	NA	TRBV7-8	TGTGCCAGCAGCTTAGCCCCGTATGATATAGCCAAAAACATTCAGTACTTC	CASSLAPYDIAKNIQYF
NA	TRBJ2-2	TRBD1	TRBV24-1	TGTGCCACCAGTCGACAGGGGGCTAGCACCGGGGAGCTGTTTTTT	CATSRQGASTGELFF
NA	TRBJ1-2	NA	TRBV20-1	TGCAGTGCTAGAGGGCAGCTCTATGGCTACACCTTC	CSARGQLYGYTF
few	TRBJ1-5	NA	TRBV20-1	TGCAGTGCGAAAGATAATTCCGGGGTTGGTAGCAATCAGCCCCAGCATTTT	CSAKDNSGVGSNQPQHF
NA	TRBJ1-3	NA	TRBV4-3	TGCGCCAGCAGCCAAGAACCCGTCATTGGCCTTGGAAACACCATATATTTT	CASSQEPVIGLGNTIYF
few	TRBJ2-7	NA	TRBV12-3/TRBV12-4	TGTGCCAGCAGTTATAGCGCGAAAGACGAGCAGTACTTC	CASSYSAKDEQYF
NA	TRBJ2-7	NA	TRBV2	TGTGCCAGCAGTGTTCAATACGAGCAGTACTTC	CASSVQYEQYF
NA	TRBJ1-3	TRBD1	TRBV10-3	TGTGCCATCAGGGACAGGGGGCCTGGAAACACCATATATTTT	CAIRDRGPGNTIYF